Sequencing of this TCR beta chain was carried out in a study of blood T cell repertoires in COVID-19. The wider study: There were acute and convalescent COVID-19 samples, and they came from the United States, Italy and Spain. From T cells, B-cell-depleted T cells, or PBMCs came the material, which was cDNA or gDNA.

Trimming cost V 4 bases and J 8 bases, with 14 bases left between them. The CDR3 extends over 13 amino acids. Germline V gene data show CDR1 as MNHEY and CDR2 as SMNVEV (reference sequence). Original processing methods: Reference gene primers were amplified, and this amplification served to estimate nucleated cell counts. Using immunoSEQ multiplex PCR, the repertoire was profiled, and TCRdb retains in-frame clones only, with some absent. V and J calls and clone size are given by that table; D and trimming were obtained from the DNA. The sample includes tens of thousands of clones, roughly 84% of them seen just once.

This TCR was sampled from a human donor in a cohort sampled during active COVID-19. Sequencing was done on a sample of peripheral blood. The chain carries TRBV27 and TRBJ2-5, with TRBD2 as a possible D gene (6 bases). CDR3 nucleotide sequence: TGTGCCAGCAGTTCTCGGCCGGGAGATACCCAGTACTTC. Protein: CASSSRPGDTQYF.